Listed below are T cell receptor beta chains from one sample, sequenced in a study of shared clonotypes between healthy human individuals. Measured with immunoSEQ multiplex PCR; TCRdb has only the in-frame clones, and not every one. The repertoire includes approximately 2.5 million clones, approximately 93% of them detected once, and 0.36% sits in the top ten. Sequences were obtained from naive CD4+ T cells from PBMCs. These receptors were collected from a man aged 18 to 35 in good health. Some clones in this sample may be carry-over from other donors' samples. The CDR3 runs from the conserved cysteine through the conserved F or W. D genes are given only for firm matches. Not every row has a clone size; where given, it reads once, few, many or a size class.

-	TRBJ1-2	TRBV7-3	once	TGTGCCAGCAGCTTAATGGATGGGGGCTCTGGCTACACCTTC	CASSLMDGGSGYTF
-	TRBJ1-1	TRBV10-2	few	TGCGCCAGCAGTGGAGGGGTATCCACTGAAGCTTTCTTT	CASSGGVSTEAFF
TRBD2	TRBJ2-1	TRBV4-3	-	TGCGCCAGCAGCCAACCGGCGGGAGGGCCTGAGGGTGAGCAGTTCTTC	CASSQPAGGPEGEQFF
-	TRBJ2-1	TRBV19	-	TGTGCCGGGGGCAGTTACAATGAGCAGTTCTTC	CAGGSYNEQFF
TRBD1	TRBJ1-6	TRBV28	-	TGTGCCAGCACCACACAGGGGAGCTCCTATAATTCACCCCTCCACTTT	CASTTQGSSYNSPLHF
TRBD1	TRBJ2-5	TRBV5-1	-	TGCGCCAGCAGCCCTACCGGGACAGTCCAAGAGACCCAGTACTTC	CASSPTGTVQETQYF
TRBD2	TRBJ2-7	TRBV2	-	TGTGCCAGCAAAGTAGCGGGAGGCATCTACGAGCAGTACTTC	CASKVAGGIYEQYF
TRBD1	TRBJ1-2	TRBV19	-	TGTGCCAGTAGTATTTTGTCGGACAGGGGGCGCGGAGGCTACACCTTC	CASSILSDRGRGGYTF
-	TRBJ2-2	TRBV7-3	-	TGTGCCAGCAGCTTGGTCGGCGGGACGAACACCGGGGAGCTGTTTTTT	CASSLVGGTNTGELFF
-	TRBJ1-1	TRBV2	once	TGTGCCAGCAGTGAAGGGGGCCTCGCAGCTTTCTTT	CASSEGGLAAFF
-	TRBJ1-1	TRBV14	-	TGTGCCAGCAGACACGCATCGGCGGCGGGCACTGAAGCTTTCTTT	CASRHASAAGTEAFF
-	TRBJ1-2	TRBV11-2	-	TGTGCCAGCAGCTTAGGGCGGGGACGAGCTAACTATGGCTACACCTTC	CASSLGRGRANYGYTF
-	TRBJ2-3	TRBV5-4	-	TGTGCCAGCAGCGCCCCGCGGTACGATACGCAGTATTTT	CASSAPRYDTQYF
-	TRBJ1-4	TRBV28	-	TGTGCCAGCAGTCAATTCCCTGCAACTAATGAAAAACTGTTTTTT	CASSQFPATNEKLFF
-	TRBJ1-3	TRBV2	-	TGTGCCAGCAGTCGCCGGGACGGCTACGGAAACACCATATATTTT	CASSRRDGYGNTIYF
TRBD1	TRBJ2-6	TRBV7-3	-	TGTGCCAGCAGCCAAACAGGGGGCCCCCCTGGGGCCAACGTCCTGACTTTC	CASSQTGGPPGANVLTF
TRBD1	TRBJ1-2	TRBV4-2	-	TGTGCCAGCAGCCTTCCAGGGGCCGACAGGGAGCATGGCTACACCTTC	CASSLPGADREHGYTF
-	TRBJ1-4	TRBV25-1	-	TGTGCCAGCAGTGATAACCGAGAAAAACTGTTTTTT	CASSDNREKLFF
-	TRBJ2-7	TRBV19	-	TGTGCCAGTAGTACGGCCCGGGACGGTTCCTACGAGCAGTACTTC	CASSTARDGSYEQYF
-	TRBJ2-5	TRBV18	-	TGTGCCAGCTCACCGGCGGGAGAGACCCAGTACTTC	CASSPAGETQYF
-	TRBJ2-7	TRBV14	-	TGTGCCAGCAGCCAAGATGTCCTATGGCAGTACTTC	CASSQDVLWQYF
-	TRBJ2-5	TRBV2	-	TGTGCCAGCAGCGATGGGACAAAAGAGACCCAGTACTTC	CASSDGTKETQYF
TRBD1	TRBJ1-4	TRBV5-1	once	TGCGCCAGCAGCGGGGGACAGGGTTCCTCAACTAATGAAAAACTGTTTTTT	CASSGGQGSSTNEKLFF
TRBD1	TRBJ1-2	TRBV7-2	-	TGTGCCAGCAGCTTTGCGCGGGGTAGTGGGCCGGGACAGGGCTCGGGCTACACCTTC	CASSFARGSGPGQGSGYTF
TRBD1	TRBJ2-5	TRBV14	-	TGTGCCAGCAGCCAAGGACAGGGCTGGGAAGAGACCCAGTACTTC	CASSQGQGWEETQYF
TRBD2	TRBJ2-3	TRBV5-5	-	TGTGCCAGCAGCTTCGGGCCTAGCGGGTGGGCAGATACGCAGTATTTT	CASSFGPSGWADTQYF
-	TRBJ2-2	TRBV9	-	TGTGCCAGCACCAGTTTGTTTGCCGGGGAGCTGTTTTTT	CASTSLFAGELFF
-	TRBJ1-2	TRBV2	few	TGTGCCAGCAGTGAAGCGACGGCCTGGGCAGACTATGGCTACACCTTC	CASSEATAWADYGYTF
TRBD2	TRBJ2-3	TRBV7-2	-	TGTGCCAGCAGCTTAAGCGGGAGGACAGATACGCAGTATTTT	CASSLSGRTDTQYF
-	TRBJ2-2	TRBV11-3	-	TGTGCCAGCAGCCGGGACCAGAACACCGGGGAGCTGTTTTTT	CASSRDQNTGELFF
TRBD2	TRBJ2-1	TRBV18	-	TGTGCCAGCTCACCACCTGGGCGGGAGAGTCTCAATGAGCAGTTCTTC	CASSPPGRESLNEQFF
-	TRBJ2-1	TRBV15	-	TGTGCCACCAGCAGAGATCCCGGGGATGAGCAGTTCTTC	CATSRDPGDEQFF
TRBD1	TRBJ2-5	TRBV27	-	TGTGCCAGCAGCCAATTCTGGACAGGGGGCGTCCAAGAGACCCAGTACTTC	CASSQFWTGGVQETQYF
TRBD2	TRBJ2-7	TRBV6-6	-	TGTGCCAGCACCCCCCGGGGGGCCTACGAGCAGTACTTC	CASTPRGAYEQYF
TRBD1	TRBJ1-4	TRBV10-3	-	TGTGCCACTCACAGGGGAGGAACTAATGAAAAACTGTTTTTT	CATHRGGTNEKLFF
TRBD1	TRBJ1-4	TRBV11-2	few	TGTGCCAGCAGCACGACAGGGAATGAAAAACTGTTTTTT	CASSTTGNEKLFF
TRBD2	TRBJ2-3	TRBV9	once	TGTGCCAGCAACCGACTAGCGGGAGGACTCACAGATACGCAGTATTTT	CASNRLAGGLTDTQYF
-	TRBJ2-2	TRBV5-1	-	TGCGCCAGCAGCTCCGGGAACCTGGGGGCCGGGGAGCTGTTTTTT	CASSSGNLGAGELFF
-	TRBJ1-1	TRBV5-6	-	TGTGCCAGCAGCTTAAGTGTTTTCTCCCACGAAGCTTTCTTT	CASSLSVFSHEAFF
TRBD2	TRBJ2-1	TRBV6-1	-	TGTGCCAGCAGTGAGGCTAGCGGAATCGATGAGCAGTTCTTC	CASSEASGIDEQFF